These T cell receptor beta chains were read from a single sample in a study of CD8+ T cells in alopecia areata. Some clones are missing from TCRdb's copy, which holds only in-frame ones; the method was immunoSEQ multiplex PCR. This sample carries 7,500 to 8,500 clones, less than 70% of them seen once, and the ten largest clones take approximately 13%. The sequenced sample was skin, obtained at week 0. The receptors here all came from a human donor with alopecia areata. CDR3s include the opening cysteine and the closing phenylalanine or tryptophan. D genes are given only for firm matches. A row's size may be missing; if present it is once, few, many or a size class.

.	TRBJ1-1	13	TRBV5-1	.	TGCGCCAGCAGCTTGGTTGGTAGGGCTGAAGCTTTCTTT	CASSLVGRAEAFF
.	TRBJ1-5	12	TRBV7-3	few	TGTGCCAGCAGCCCACTCAATCAGCCCCAGCATTTT	CASSPLNQPQHF
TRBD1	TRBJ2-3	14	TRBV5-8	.	TGTGCCAGCAGCCTGGATACAGGGGTCGTTACGCAGTATTTT	CASSLDTGVVTQYF
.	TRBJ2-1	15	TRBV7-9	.	TGTGCCAGCAGCTTGCAGGGTCCGTCCTACAATGAGCAGTTCTTC	CASSLQGPSYNEQFF
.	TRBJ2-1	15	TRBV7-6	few	TGTGCCAGCAGCTTAGAAGCCGTTGTTGTCAATGAGCAGTTCTTC	CASSLEAVVVNEQFF
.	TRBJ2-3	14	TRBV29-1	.	TGCAGCGTTGTCCCCCAGCGGCAACGGGATACGCAGTATTTT	CSVVPQRQRDTQYF
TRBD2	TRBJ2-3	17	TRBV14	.	TGTGCCAGCAGCCAAGACCCGGGACTAGCGGGGACAGATACGCAGTATTTT	CASSQDPGLAGTDTQYF
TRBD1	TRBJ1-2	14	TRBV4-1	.	TGCGCCAGCAGCCGCCCGGACAGGAACTATGGCTACACCTTC	CASSRPDRNYGYTF
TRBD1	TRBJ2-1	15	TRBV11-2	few	TGTGCCAGCGGGACCGGGACAGCGAGTACTAATGAGCAGTTCTTC	CASGTGTASTNEQFF
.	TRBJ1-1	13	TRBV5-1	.	TGCGCCAGCAGCTTGTACATCAACACTGAAGCTCTCTTT	CASSLYINTEALF
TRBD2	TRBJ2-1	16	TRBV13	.	TGTGCCAGCAGCGCCTCCGGGACTAGCGGGAGGCTTGAGCAGTTCTTC	CASSASGTSGRLEQFF
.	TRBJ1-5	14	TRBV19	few	TGTGCCAGTAGTATTGTTCAGGGAGAGCAGCCCCAGCATTTT	CASSIVQGEQPQHF
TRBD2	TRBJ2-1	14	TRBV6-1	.	TGTGCCAGCAGGAGCGGGAGTGGGTACAATGAGCAGTTCTTC	CASRSGSGYNEQFF
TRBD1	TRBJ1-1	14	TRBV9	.	TGTGCCAGCAGCGCACAGGGGCACATCGATGAAGCTTTCTTT	CASSAQGHIDEAFF
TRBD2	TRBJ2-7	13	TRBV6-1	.	TGTGCCAGCAGTGTGAGCGGGATCAACGAGCAGTACTTC	CASSVSGINEQYF
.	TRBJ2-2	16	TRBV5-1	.	TGCGCCAGCAGCCTGGGACATCTAGTGAACACCGGGGAGCTGTTTTTT	CASSLGHLVNTGELFF
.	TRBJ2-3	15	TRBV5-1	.	TGCGCCAACAGCCCCGAAGGGGTTAGCACAGATACGCAGTATTTT	CANSPEGVSTDTQYF
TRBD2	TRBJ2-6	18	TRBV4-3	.	TGCGCCAGCAGCCAAGTATCCAGCGGGAGAAGTGGGGCCAACGTCCTGACTTTC	CASSQVSSGRSGANVLTF
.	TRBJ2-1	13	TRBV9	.	TGTGCCAGCAGCGTAGAAGTCTACAATGAGCAGTTCTTC	CASSVEVYNEQFF
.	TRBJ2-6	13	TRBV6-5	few	TGTGCCAGCGGAAGGGTCGGGGCCAACGTCCTGACTTTC	CASGRVGANVLTF
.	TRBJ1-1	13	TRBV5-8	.	TGTGCCAGCAGCCTTCGGGGGAACACTGAAGCTTTCTTT	CASSLRGNTEAFF
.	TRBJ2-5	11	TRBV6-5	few	TGTGCCAGCAGTTCTTCAGGGGCCCAGTACTTC	CASSSSGAQYF
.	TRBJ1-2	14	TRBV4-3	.	TGCGCCAGCAGCCAAGATAAACAGAACTATGGCTACACCTTC	CASSQDKQNYGYTF
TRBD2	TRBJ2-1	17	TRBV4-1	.	TGCGCCAGCAGCCAAGATCCCCTAGCGGGAGGACTCAATGAGCAGTTCTTC	CASSQDPLAGGLNEQFF
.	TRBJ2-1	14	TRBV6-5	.	TGTGCCAGCAGTTCTGAACTGGGCTTCAGTGAGCAGTTCTTC	CASSSELGFSEQFF
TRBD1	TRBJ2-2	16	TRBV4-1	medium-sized	TGCGCCAGCAGCCAAGAGGACAGGAATGGCGTCGGGGAGCTGTTTTTT	CASSQEDRNGVGELFF
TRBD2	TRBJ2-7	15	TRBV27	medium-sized	TGTGCCAGCAGGCCGAGACTAGCGGGAGCCTACGAGCAGTACTTC	CASRPRLAGAYEQYF
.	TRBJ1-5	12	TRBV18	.	TGTGCCAGCTCAAAGCGAGACCAGCCCCAGCATTTT	CASSKRDQPQHF
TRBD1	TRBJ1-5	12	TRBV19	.	TGTGCCACGCGGGACAGCTTTCAGCCCCAGCATTTT	CATRDSFQPQHF
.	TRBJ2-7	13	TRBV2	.	TGTGCCAGCAGTAGGACCGGGTTCTACGAGCAGTACTTC	CASSRTGFYEQYF
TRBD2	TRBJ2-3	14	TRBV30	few	TGTGCCTGGAGTCTTGCGGGAGCCGAAGATACGCAGTATTTT	CAWSLAGAEDTQYF
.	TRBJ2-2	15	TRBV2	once	TGTGCCAGCAGTGAAGCGGGGGCCCGTTCCGGGGAGCTGTTTTTT	CASSEAGARSGELFF
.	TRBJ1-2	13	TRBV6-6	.	TGTGCCAGCAGAGGGTCGGGGGACTATGGCTACACCTTC	CASRGSGDYGYTF
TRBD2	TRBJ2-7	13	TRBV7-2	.	TGTGCCAGCAGCCCGGGGGGTGGCTACGAGCAGTACTTC	CASSPGGGYEQYF
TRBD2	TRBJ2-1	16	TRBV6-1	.	TGTGCCAGCAGTGAACCCGGCGGGAGGGCCTACAATGAGCAGTTCTTC	CASSEPGGRAYNEQFF
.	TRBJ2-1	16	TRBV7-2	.	TGTGCCAGCAGTTATCGGTCAGGGGGGGTCTACAATGAGCAGTTCTTC	CASSYRSGGVYNEQFF
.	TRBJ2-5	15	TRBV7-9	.	TGTGCCAGCAGCTTAGGAGACTCGATCCGAGAGACCCAGTACTTC	CASSLGDSIRETQYF
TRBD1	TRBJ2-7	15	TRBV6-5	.	TGTGCCAGCAGTTACCCCGGGACAGGGACATACGAGCAGTACTTC	CASSYPGTGTYEQYF
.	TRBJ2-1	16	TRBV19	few	TGTGCCAGTAGCCAACCCGGGACTCCGGAGGAGAATGAGCAGTTCTTC	CASSQPGTPEENEQFF
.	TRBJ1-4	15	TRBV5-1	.	TGCGCCAGCAGCCCCTCAGGGTCAGGAGGTGAAAAACTGTTTTTT	CASSPSGSGGEKLFF
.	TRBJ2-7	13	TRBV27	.	TGTGCCAGCACCAAAGGAAACTCCTACGAGCAGTACTTC	CASTKGNSYEQYF
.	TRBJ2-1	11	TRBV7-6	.	TGTGCCAGCAGCTCAATGAGTGAGCAGTTCTTC	CASSSMSEQFF
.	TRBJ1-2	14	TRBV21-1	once	TGTGCCAGCAGCCCCTTGGGGTGGCAGTATGGCTACACCTTC	CASSPLGWQYGYTF